The 3 T cell receptor beta chains below all came from one sample that was sequenced in a study of technical replicates of blood from a handful of donors. Data came from immunoSEQ multiplex PCR; TCRdb stores just in-frame clones and leaves some out. The table shows tens of thousands of clones, with approximately 88% occurring only once. Sequenced input: PBMCs. The receptor source for this set is a human donor in good health. Some clones in this sample may be carry-over from other donors' samples.

V is TRBV30 and J is TRBJ2-7, with a weak D call TRBD2 (5 bases). Trimming pared 2 bases from V and 6 bases from J, leaving 14 bases between. The V gene's germline CDR1 is GTSNPN and CDR2 SVGIG (reference sequence). This CDR3 is 13 amino acids long. CDR3 DNA sequence: TGTGCCTGGAGTTCGGTCGCGAGGGTCGAGCAGTACTTC. This sequence encodes CAWSSVARVEQYF.

The table lists this clone with a few counts. The chain is built from TRBV6-5 and TRBJ2-1; D unclear. The V and J ends lost 0 bases and 8 bases respectively, with 8 bases between them. Germline lookup yields CDR1 MNHEY and CDR2 SVGAGI. This CDR3 region has 13 residues. For the CDR3, the DNA is TGTGCCAGCAGTTACTCGATTAGTGATGAGCAGTTCTTC. Its protein is CASSYSISDEQFF.

The V gene is TRBV7-6, the J gene TRBJ2-7, with D maybe TRBD2 (7 bases). From germline, CDR1 is SGHVS and CDR2 FNYEAQ. The CDR3 contains 15 residues. V shed 5 bases and J shed 7 bases, with 21 bases lying between them. The DNA for the CDR3 is TGTGCCAGCAGCGCCAACCGAGGGGGGGCGGTTGAGCAGTACTTC. It codes for CASSANRGGAVEQYF.